Below are 27 T cell receptor beta chains sequenced from a single sample in a study of cytomegalovirus exposure and HLA in healthy donors. Primers included in the PCR were 60 Vbeta and 13 Jbeta primers. Sequencing was performed with immunoSEQ multiplex PCR; in TCRdb, only in-frame clones are kept and a portion is missing. This table holds 80,000 to 100,000 clones, 55% to 70% found once. Sequenced sample: PBMCs. These receptors were taken from a woman in her forties in good health and CMV-seropositive.

J is TRBJ2-3 and V is TRBV11-2; TRBD2 agrees at 7 bases. V lost 7 bases and J lost 0; bases outside the gene matches: 10. Per germline, CDR1 SGHAT and CDR2 FQNNGV. This CDR3 has 16 residues. The CDR3, as DNA: TGTGCCAGCAACCGAGCGGGACGGACTAGCACAGATACGCAGTATTTT. It yields the protein CASNRAGRTSTDTQYF.

V gene TRBV7-2 combines with J gene TRBJ2-7; D is uncertain. V dropped 1 base and J dropped 4 bases, with 8 bases sitting between them. CDR1 is SGHTA, CDR2 FQGNSA, per germline. The CDR3 covers 13 residues. CDR3 sequence: CASSLDSVYEQYF. CDR3 DNA: TGTGCCAGCAGCTTAGACAGTGTTTACGAGCAGTACTTC.

This chain links TRBV7-8 with TRBJ2-5; 9 bases map to TRBD1. Germline V gene lookup returns CDR1 SGHVS and CDR2 FQNEAQ. V lost 5 bases, J lost 5 bases, and 15 bases stayed unmatched. The CDR3 runs to 17 residues. In nucleotides, the CDR3 is TGTGCCAGCAGCCCGGGTCGACAGGGGGGGAATAGCGAGACCCAGTACTTC. Its translation is CASSPGRQGGNSETQYF.

There are a few counts of this clone. The chain joins TRBV6-6 to TRBJ2-7; TRBD2 agrees at 7 bases. The V segment lost 4 bases and the J segment 2 bases; nucleotides outside the gene matches: 8. The CDR3 is made up of 15 amino acids. Per the germline V gene, CDR1 is MNHNY and CDR2 is SVGAGI (reference sequence). DNA of the CDR3: TGTGCCAGCAGTTCCCATCTAGCGGCAGCCTACGAGCAGTACTTC. Its translation: CASSSHLAAAYEQYF.

This chain connects TRBV4-3 to TRBJ2-7; TRBD2 matches at 7 bases. The germline V gene encodes CDR1 LGHNA and CDR2 YSLEER. This CDR3 comprises 16 residues. Losses at the gene ends were 0 bases for V and 1 base for J; bases not matched to a gene: 6. The CDR3 spells CASSQDLWTRSYEQYF. CDR3 DNA sequence: TGCGCCAGCAGCCAAGATCTTTGGACTAGATCCTACGAGCAGTACTTC.

The V and J genes are TRBV28 and TRBJ2-7; maybe TRBD2 (5 bases). The CDR3 is 14 residues long. CDR1 and CDR2 from the germline V gene are MDHEN and SYDVKM. V was shortened by 6 bases and J by 0 bases, with 12 bases between the two germline ends. The CDR3 DNA sequence: TGTGCCAGCAGGTCGCGGGCTTACTCCTACGAGCAGTACTTC. Its protein is CASRSRAYSYEQYF.

The chain uses TRBV7-9 and TRBJ1-4; 7 bases align to TRBD1. Germline values: CDR1 SEHNR, CDR2 FQNEAQ (reference sequence). With V trimmed by 2 bases and J by 5 bases, 8 bases remained unmatched. This CDR3 is 16 amino acids long. The CDR3 region has the DNA TGTGCCAGCAGCTTAACCAGGACAGGTATCAATGAAAAACTGTTTTTT. Translating it yields CASSLTRTGINEKLFF.

V and J are TRBV10-1 and TRBJ2-7; TRBD2 aligns across 10 bases. V lost 4 bases and J lost 2; bases outside the gene matches: 5. The germline V gene encodes CDR1 WNHNN and CDR2 SYGVQD (reference sequence). The CDR3 extends over 15 amino acids. CDR3 residues: CASSGTSGDTYEQYF. The CDR3 DNA is TGCGCCAGCAGTGGGACTAGCGGAGATACCTACGAGCAGTACTTC.

This chain links TRBV2 with TRBJ1-2, with D possibly being TRBD1 (5 bases). Germline CDR1 and CDR2: SNHLY and FYNNEI. The CDR3 spans 13 residues. V was trimmed by 6 bases and J by 3 bases, leaving 11 bases between them. DNA for the CDR3: TGTGCCAGCAGCAGGGTTGTTGACTATGGCTACACCTTC. It translates to CASSRVVDYGYTF.

This chain uses TRBV28 with TRBJ2-5; a possible D gene is TRBD1 (7 bases). This CDR3 has 19 residues. The V gene lost 3 bases and the J gene lost 3 bases, with 26 bases spanning the gap. Germline V lookup: CDR1 MDHEN, CDR2 SYDVKM. CDR3 residues: CASSLTGRWGASEKETQYF. In nucleotides, the CDR3 is TGTGCCAGCAGTTTGACAGGGAGGTGGGGGGCGAGTGAAAAAGAGACCCAGTACTTC.

This chain uses TRBV7-2 with TRBJ1-3; 10 bases agree with TRBD1. This CDR3 is 18 amino acids long. Germline V gene lookup returns CDR1 SGHTA and CDR2 FQGNSA. V was pared by 2 bases and J by 0 bases, with 7 bases of the junction left unmatched. The chain's CDR3 is CASSLWLGQGGSGNTIYF. The CDR3 nucleotides read TGTGCCAGCAGCTTATGGCTCGGACAGGGGGGCTCTGGAAACACCATATATTTT.

This clone appeared once. The J gene is TRBJ2-1, the V gene TRBV6-4; weak D call: TRBD1 (6 bases). V dropped 3 bases and J dropped 9 bases, with 12 bases sitting between them. CDR1 is MRHNA, CDR2 SNTAGT, per germline. The CDR3 sequence is 13 residues long. CDR3 DNA sequence: TGTGCCAGCAGTGAACAGGGAGAGGGTGAGCAGTTCTTC. Translating it yields CASSEQGEGEQFF.

The rearrangement uses TRBV14 and TRBJ2-5; maybe TRBD2 (6 bases). V dropped 0 bases and J dropped 7 bases, with 15 bases sitting between them. Germline V gene data show CDR1 as SGHDN and CDR2 as FVKESK. CDR3 length: 15 residues. The CDR3 DNA is TGTGCCAGCAGCCAAGAACGGCGGGGCCTGGGGACCCAGTACTTC. It encodes CASSQERRGLGTQYF.

The J gene is TRBJ2-5, the V gene TRBV27, with 8 nucleotides matching TRBD2. The junction had 9 bases not matched to a gene; V was cut back by 2 bases and J by 1 base. Per the germline V gene, CDR1 is MNHEY and CDR2 is SMNVEV (reference sequence). CDR3 length equals 17 residues. The CDR3, as DNA: TGTGCCAGCAGTTTACCTTTGGCGGGAGGCTTCCAAGAGACCCAGTACTTC. This translates into CASSLPLAGGFQETQYF.

Details on this clone: A single base separates this from a much larger clone, so it may be a read error. Other DNA sequences in the sample encode the same CDR3. The chain carries TRBV2 and TRBJ2-3; a weak D match, TRBD2 (6 bases). The CDR3 runs 12 residues. Trimming pared 5 bases from V and 3 bases from J, leaving 6 bases between. Germline CDR1 SNHLY, CDR2 FYNNEI. The CDR3 DNA reads as TGTGCCAGCAGTAGCGGGACAGATACGCAGTATTTT. Amino acid sequence: CASSSGTDTQYF.

The chain employs TRBV30 and TRBJ1-5; D is undetermined. Germline-derived CDR1 and CDR2 are GTSNPN and SVGIG (reference sequence). V was pared by 8 bases and J by 1 base, with 12 bases between. This CDR3 has 13 residues. This CDR3 is CASSKSSNQPQHF. Written as DNA, the CDR3 is TGTGCCAGCTCTAAAAGCAGCAATCAGCCCCAGCATTTT.

The chain is built from TRBV25-1 and TRBJ2-2; D unclear. The germline gives CDR1 MGHDK, CDR2 SYGVNS. V was shortened by 5 bases and J by 6 bases, with 19 bases between the two germline ends. The CDR3 runs to 16 residues. The CDR3: CASSTVRPRLPGELFF. In nucleotides, the CDR3 is TGTGCCAGCAGTACAGTTAGGCCACGGCTACCCGGGGAGCTGTTTTTT.

V is TRBV7-2 and J is TRBJ2-5; no firm D call. The CDR3 length is 14 residues. Deletions cut 2 bases from V and 1 base from J, with 8 bases between. The V gene's germline CDR1 is SGHTA and CDR2 FQGNSA. CDR3 DNA sequence: TGTGCCAGCAGCTTATTAGGCGGCCAAGAGACCCAGTACTTC. Its translation is CASSLLGGQETQYF.

This clone was detected a few times. The DNA of the CDR3 is TGTGCCAGCAGCACAGGGGGCCTTCGGGCTTTCTTT. This encodes CASSTGGLRAFF. The rearrangement links TRBV2 to TRBJ1-1; 9 bases map to TRBD1. The CDR3 extends over 12 amino acids. Germline-derived CDR1 and CDR2 are SNHLY and FYNNEI. V shed 6 bases, J shed 11 bases, and the junction held 7 bases outside the gene matches.

This clone was observed once. The chain carries TRBV6-6 and TRBJ2-7, with 9 positions matching TRBD1. The CDR3 has 15 residues. From germline, CDR1 is MNHNY and CDR2 SVGAGI (reference sequence). Unmatched junction bases numbered 10, after V lost 6 bases and J lost 4 bases. In nucleotides, the CDR3 is TGTGCCAGCAGCTCCCCCGGGACAGGGTATTACGAGCAGTACTTC. It translates to CASSSPGTGYYEQYF.

As for this clone: One junction end does not reproduce the germline sequence, and a read error may be involved. The chain uses TRBV6-8 and TRBJ2-5; 13 bases are shared with TRBD2. Germline CDR1 MNHGY, CDR2 SAAAGT. This CDR3 comprises 17 residues. The CDR3 sequence is CASNYRTSGSMAETQYF. For the CDR3, the DNA is TGTGCCAGCAATTACCGGACTAGCGGGAGTATGGCAGAGACCCAGTACTTC.

This clone was seen a handful of times. The rearrangement uses TRBV5-1 and TRBJ2-7, with 10 bases fitting TRBD2. V lost 2 bases, J lost 5 bases, and 13 bases stayed unmatched. The CDR3 runs 17 residues. Germline values: CDR1 SGHRS, CDR2 YFSETQ. CDR3 in DNA: TGCGCCAGCAGCTTTTTGCTAGCGGGAGTTAGTGGCGACGAGCAGTACTTC. Protein: CASSFLLAGVSGDEQYF.

V is TRBV2 and J is TRBJ2-1; 10 bases line up with TRBD1. J was trimmed by 8 bases and V by 7 bases; bases with no gene match: 8. This CDR3 contains 14 residues. CDR1 and CDR2 from the germline V gene are SNHLY and FYNNEI. The CDR3 DNA reads as TGTGCCAGCAACGACAGGGGGCATCTGGATGAGCAGTTCTTC. Translation gives CASNDRGHLDEQFF.

The chain recombines TRBV21-1 with TRBJ2-7; no DNA check was done on the table's D call, TRBD2. TRBV21-1 is recorded as a pseudogene. The length of the CDR3 is 12 residues. The DNA of the CDR3 is TGTGCCAGCAGCAAAACCCGCGGGAGCCTTGAGGTC. Translating it yields CASSKTRGSLEV.

V and J are TRBV7-6 and TRBJ2-1; 11 bases match TRBD2. Germline V gene lookup returns CDR1 SGHVS and CDR2 FNYEAQ. There are 15 residues in the CDR3. The V and J ends lost 5 bases and 4 bases, in that order; junction bases with no gene match: 4. CDR3 nucleotide sequence: TGTGCCAGCAGCCACGGGACTAGCGGTTACAATGAGCAGTTCTTC. It codes for CASSHGTSGYNEQFF.

This chain links TRBV10-3 with TRBJ2-5; weak D call: TRBD1 (6 bases). The germline gives CDR1 ENHRY, CDR2 SYGVKD. There are 14 residues in the CDR3. V was cut by 6 bases and J by 2 bases, with 13 bases left in between. Here the CDR3 reads CAIREGQIQETQYF. CDR3 DNA: TGTGCCATCAGGGAAGGACAGATACAAGAGACCCAGTACTTC.

The rearrangement joins TRBV19 to TRBJ2-1, with 8 bases identical to TRBD1. The germline gives CDR1 LNHDA, CDR2 SQIVND (reference sequence). Trimming removed 3 bases from V and 1 base from J; junction bases left unmatched: 8. This CDR3 has 17 amino acids. CDR3 in amino acids: CASSITTGGRSYNEQFF. The CDR3, as DNA: TGTGCCAGTAGTATCACCACAGGGGGAAGATCCTACAATGAGCAGTTCTTC.